The 20 T cell receptor beta chains reported below all come from one sample, sequenced in a study of T cell responses to AZD1222 COVID-19 vaccine. Profiled with immunoSEQ multiplex PCR; TCRdb holds only in-frame clones, not every one. The sample holds roughly 100,000 clones, around 83% seen once. Specimen: peripheral blood, collected on day 0 of AZD1222 vaccination. These receptors were obtained from an adult in good health.

This chain uses TRBV5-1 with TRBJ2-2; D perhaps matches TRBD1 (5 bases). CDR1 SGHRS and CDR2 YFSETQ come from the germline V gene. The CDR3 sequence is 15 residues long. V shed 2 bases and J shed 0 bases, with 8 bases lying between them. The CDR3 DNA reads TGCGCCAGCAGCTTCAGGGCGCCGAACACCGGGGAGCTGTTTTTT. This encodes CASSFRAPNTGELFF.

The chain combines TRBV7-9 with TRBJ1-2; maybe TRBD1 (5 bases). The CDR3 totals 16 residues. Germline CDR1 SEHNR, CDR2 FQNEAQ (reference sequence). Deletions cut 3 bases from V and 4 bases from J, with 18 bases between. The CDR3 region is CASSFIAGQGVYGYTF. CDR3 nucleotide sequence: TGTGCCAGCAGCTTTATCGCGGGGCAGGGAGTCTATGGCTACACCTTC.

The chain has TRBV19 and TRBJ2-1; no clear D. Germline V gene lookup returns CDR1 LNHDA and CDR2 SQIVND (reference sequence). Between the trimmed V and J ends, which lost 3 bases and 10 bases, there was a span of 10 bases. CDR3 length: 12 amino acids. CDR3 nucleotide sequence: TGTGCCAGTAGTATTCAACCCCCAGAGCAGTTCTTC. It yields the protein CASSIQPPEQFF.

The rearrangement uses TRBV7-2 and TRBJ1-1; TRBD1 is a possible D gene (5 bases). V lost 5 bases and J 1 base, leaving 8 bases between the germline ends. Per germline, CDR1 SGHTA and CDR2 FQGNSA. The CDR3 has 13 residues. As DNA, the CDR3 is TGTGCCAGCAGCAGGGGTGCGAACACTGAAGCTTTCTTT. The encoded protein is CASSRGANTEAFF.

This clone occurred once. The chain couples TRBV28 to TRBJ1-4, with D perhaps TRBD1 (5 bases). The germline V and J ends were trimmed by 6 bases and 0 bases, with 14 bases remaining between them. From germline, CDR1 is MDHEN and CDR2 SYDVKM. The CDR3 is 16 residues long. In DNA, the CDR3 is TGTGCCAGCAGCCTGAGGACATCTACAACTAATGAAAAACTGTTTTTT. Translation: CASSLRTSTTNEKLFF.

Remarks on this clone: This same CDR3 is encoded by further DNA sequences in the sample. The CDR3 DNA is TGTGCCAGCTCACCACCCTCTACCTACGAGCAGTACTTC. This gives the protein CASSPPSTYEQYF. The chain couples TRBV18 to TRBJ2-7; no firm D call. V was clipped by 0 bases and J by 2 bases, with 5 bases between them. This CDR3 has 13 amino acids. Germline assignment: CDR1 KGHSH and CDR2 LQKENI.

V gene TRBV11-3 combines with J gene TRBJ2-5; D may correspond to TRBD1 or TRBD2 (6 bases each). This CDR3 is 13 amino acids long. Trimming removed 3 bases from V and 5 bases from J, with 10 bases in between. Germline CDR1 SGHNT, CDR2 YENEEA. CDR3 coding DNA: TGTGCCAGCAGCTTCCAGGGGAGGGAGACCCAGTACTTC. The encoded protein is CASSFQGRETQYF.

V is TRBV7-8 and J is TRBJ1-2; TRBD1 matches 8 bases. This CDR3 spans 14 amino acids. V was pared by 1 base and J by 4 bases, with 2 bases of the junction left unmatched. Germline CDR1 SGHVS, CDR2 FQNEAQ. CDR3 sequence: CASSLGTGPYGYTF. CDR3 in DNA: TGTGCCAGCAGCTTAGGGACAGGGCCCTATGGCTACACCTTC.

This chain's CDR3 is CASSDVSAAKTQYF. CDR3 coding DNA: TGCGCCAGCAGCGATGTGTCGGCCGCCAAGACCCAGTACTTC. This sequence joins TRBV5-1 and TRBJ2-5; D is undetermined. CDR3 length: 14 residues. V was trimmed by 4 bases and J by 6 bases, leaving 16 bases between them. Germline values: CDR1 SGHRS, CDR2 YFSETQ.

The chain recombines TRBV6-5 with TRBJ2-5; possibly TRBD2 for D (6 bases). The CDR3 is 14 amino acids. CDR1 and CDR2 (germline): MNHEY, SVGAGI. The germline V and J ends were trimmed by 7 bases and 3 bases, with 15 bases remaining between them. The CDR3 protein is CASMKGTYKETQYF. CDR3 nucleotide sequence: TGTGCCAGCATGAAGGGGACTTACAAAGAGACCCAGTACTTC.

V gene TRBV11-2 combines with J gene TRBJ2-2; D is undetermined. The V gene's germline CDR1 is SGHAT and CDR2 FQNNGV. Trimming removed 5 bases from V and 5 bases from J, with 15 bases in between. This CDR3 contains 15 residues. CDR3 DNA: TGTGCCAGCAGCCCCAGACCAGGTGGTACCGGGGAGCTGTTTTTT. Translating it yields CASSPRPGGTGELFF. Together with reference TRBV11-2 and TRBJ2-2, the CDR3 gives the full variable domain: EAGVAQSPRYKIIEKRQSVAFWCNPISGHATLYWYQQILGQGPKLLIQFQNNGVVDDSQLPKDRFSAERLKGVDSTLKIQPAKLEDSAVYLCASSPRPGGTGELFFGEGSRLTVL.

The genes are TRBV9 and TRBJ2-1; TRBD1 aligns across 10 bases. This CDR3 region has 17 residues. Germline assignment: CDR1 SGDLS and CDR2 YYNGEE. V trimming: 0 bases; J trimming: 1 base; junction bases outside the gene matches: 4. The DNA for the CDR3 is TGTGCCAGCAGCGTAGGGACAGGGGGATTGTCCTACAATGAGCAGTTCTTC. Amino acid sequence: CASSVGTGGLSYNEQFF. Full variable domain (remainder filled in from reference TRBV9 and TRBJ2-1): DSGVTQTPKHLITATGQRVTLRCSPRSGDLSVYWYQQSLDQGLQFLIQYYNGEERAKGNILERFSAQQFPDLHSELNLSSLELGDSALYFCASSVGTGGLSYNEQFFGPGTRLTVL.

This rearrangement joins TRBV3-1 (or the pseudogene TRBV3-2) to TRBJ1-1, with 10 bases lining up with TRBD1. CDR3 length: 13 residues. Germline V CDR1 and CDR2: LGHDT, YNNKEL (reference sequence). V was clipped by 4 bases and J by 11 bases; unmatched bases: 7. CDR3 sequence (DNA): TGTGCCAGCAGCCCCCGACAGGGGGCTGGGGCTTTCTTT. This codes for CASSPRQGAGAFF.

V usage is TRBV6-2 or TRBV6-3 and J usage is TRBJ2-7; 10 bases are a match to TRBD2. This CDR3 contains 14 residues. Looked up from germline, CDR1 is MNHEY and CDR2 is SVGEGT. V lost 5 bases to trimming and J lost 4 bases; unmatched junction nucleotides: 5. In nucleotides, the CDR3 is TGTGCCAGCAGTCAACTAGCGGGAAGATACGAGCAGTACTTC. Its translation: CASSQLAGRYEQYF.

This clone came up once. The chain carries TRBV7-8 and TRBJ2-5; 12 bases line up with TRBD2. This CDR3 has 15 residues. V lost 5 bases to trimming and J lost 3 bases; unmatched junction nucleotides: 4. Germline assignment: CDR1 SGHVS and CDR2 FQNEAQ. CDR3 sequence (DNA): TGTGCCAGCAGCCCGAGGACTAGCGGGAAAGAGACCCAGTACTTC. It specifies CASSPRTSGKETQYF. Combining the CDR3 with reference TRBV7-8 and TRBJ2-5 gives the whole variable domain GAGVSQSPRYKVAKRGQDVALRCDPISGHVSLFWYQQALGQGPEFLTYFQNEAQLDKSGLPSDRFFAERPEGSVSTLKIQRTQQEDSAVYLCASSPRTSGKETQYFGPGTRLLVL.

The chain couples TRBV6-5 to TRBJ1-5; no clear D. CDR3 size: 15 residues. The V and J ends lost 0 bases and 0 bases respectively, with 6 bases between them. Germline loops: CDR1 MNHEY, CDR2 SVGAGI. The CDR3 DNA reads TGTGCCAGCAGTTACTCACACCTTAGCAATCAGCCCCAGCATTTT. Its translation: CASSYSHLSNQPQHF.

The chain uses TRBV2 and TRBJ2-3; D uncertain. This CDR3 has 15 amino acids. Deletions cut 1 base from V and 2 bases from J, with 10 bases between. Germline loops: CDR1 SNHLY, CDR2 FYNNEI. The CDR3 DNA reads as TGTGCCAGCAGTGAAGGGGCCGGCCTCACAGATACGCAGTATTTT. Amino acid sequence: CASSEGAGLTDTQYF. The entire variable domain, with the rest obtained from reference TRBV2 and TRBJ2-3, is as follows: EPEVTQTPSHQVTQMGQEVILRCVPISNHLYFYWYRQILGQKVEFLVSFYNNEISEKSEIFDDQFSVERPDGSNFTLKIRSTKLEDSAMYFCASSEGAGLTDTQYFGPGTRLTVL.

This chain uses TRBV7-2 with TRBJ2-2, with 8 bases identical to TRBD1. Germline assignment: CDR1 SGHTA and CDR2 FQGNSA. The V segment lost 4 bases and the J segment 8 bases; nucleotides outside the gene matches: 9. This CDR3 has 15 residues. The CDR3 DNA follows: TGTGCCAGCAGCTCGCGACAGGGGATCCCGGGGGAGCTGTTTTTT. It translates to CASSSRQGIPGELFF. The whole variable domain, remainder taken from reference TRBV7-2 and TRBJ2-2, is GAGVSQSPSNKVTEKGKDVELRCDPISGHTALYWYRQSLGQGLEFLIYFQGNSAPDKSGLPSDRFSAERTGGSVSTLTIQRTQQEDSAVYLCASSSRQGIPGELFFGEGSRLTVL.

This chain joins TRBV9 and TRBJ2-5; no firm D call. V was clipped by 4 bases and J by 2 bases, with 6 bases between them. CDR1 is SGDLS, CDR2 YYNGEE, per germline. The CDR3 is 12 amino acids. The CDR3 nucleotides read TGTGCCAGCAGCTCTCTACAAGAGACCCAGTACTTC. This encodes CASSSLQETQYF.

The chain recombines TRBV5-1 with TRBJ2-7; unclear D gene. The CDR3 extends over 12 amino acids. The V end lost 1 base, the J end lost 4 bases, and 6 bases lay between the germline ends. CDR1 and CDR2 from the germline V gene are SGHRS and YFSETQ. DNA for the CDR3: TGCGCCAGCAGCTTGATCGGGTACGAGCAGTACTTC. It translates to CASSLIGYEQYF.